This T cell receptor (beta chain) came from a study of OX40 agonist ivuxolimab in advanced cancers. About the research overall: Patients with hepatocellular carcinoma, melanoma, renal cell or head and neck cancer made up the dose-escalation patients. Three individuals attained partial responses, comprising one hepatocellular carcinoma case and two cutaneous melanoma cases.

Exclusion of a patient followed from autoimmune disease history or systemic immunosuppression. With regard to this clone: Its antigen remains unknown.

Study-level results: Clonal expansion among partial responders at 0.1-3.0 mg/kg ranked near the lowest.

Assay: immunoSEQ multiplex PCR; the TCRdb copy retains only in-frame clones and omits some. The table lists just under 75,000 clones, 90% to 95% of them singletons, with around 0.46% in the top ten. Sequenced material: CD4+ or CD8+ T cells sorted from blood, taken in a trial of the OX40 agonist ivuxolimab. The receptor was isolated from an adult with an advanced solid tumor such as melanoma, head and neck, liver or kidney cancer.

In DNA form, the CDR3 reads TGTGCCAGCAGTGAAGCGCGGGGGATTGGCTTGGGGGACACTGAAGCTTTCTTT. Translating gives CASSEARGIGLGDTEAFF. The chain is built from TRBV6-1 and TRBJ1-1; TRBD1 is a possible D gene (5 bases). Trimming removed 0 bases at V and 3 bases at J, with 20 bases between. This CDR3 contains 18 residues. CDR1 and CDR2 from the germline V gene are MNHNS and SASEGT.